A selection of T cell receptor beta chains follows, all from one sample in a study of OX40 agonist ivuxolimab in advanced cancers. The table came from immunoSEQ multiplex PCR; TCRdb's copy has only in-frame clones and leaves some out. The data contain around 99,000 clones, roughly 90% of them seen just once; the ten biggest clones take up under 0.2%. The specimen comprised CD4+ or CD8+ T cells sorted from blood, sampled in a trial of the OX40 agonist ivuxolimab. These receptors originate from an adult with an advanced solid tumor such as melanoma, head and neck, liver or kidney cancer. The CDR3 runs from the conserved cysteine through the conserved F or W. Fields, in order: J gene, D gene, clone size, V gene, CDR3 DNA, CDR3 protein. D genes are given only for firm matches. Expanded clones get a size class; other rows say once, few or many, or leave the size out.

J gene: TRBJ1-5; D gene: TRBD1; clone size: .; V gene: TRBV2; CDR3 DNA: TGTGCCAGCAGTGACGTCGGGACAGTGGGAAATCAGCCCCAGCATTTT; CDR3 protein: CASSDVGTVGNQPQHF
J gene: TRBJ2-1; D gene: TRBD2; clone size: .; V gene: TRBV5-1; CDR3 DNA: TGCGCCAGCAGCTATCGTGGGCTGTCTAGCGGACTCTCCTACAATGAGCAGTTCTTC; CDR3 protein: CASSYRGLSSGLSYNEQFF
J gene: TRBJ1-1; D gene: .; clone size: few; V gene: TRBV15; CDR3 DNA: TGTGCCACCAGCAGACCACGGACAGTAATGAACACTGAAGCTTTCTTT; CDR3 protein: CATSRPRTVMNTEAFF
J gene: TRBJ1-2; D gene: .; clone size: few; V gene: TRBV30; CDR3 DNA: TGTGCCTGGAGACATACATCGGGCTACACCTTC; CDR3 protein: CAWRHTSGYTF
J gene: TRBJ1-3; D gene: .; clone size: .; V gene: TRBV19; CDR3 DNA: TGTGCCAGTAGTGAAACAGGAGCAGGAAACACCATATATTTT; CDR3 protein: CASSETGAGNTIYF
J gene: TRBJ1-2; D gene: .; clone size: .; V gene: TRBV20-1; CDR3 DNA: TGCAGTGCCCCCGTGGACTATGGCTACACCTTC; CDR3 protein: CSAPVDYGYTF
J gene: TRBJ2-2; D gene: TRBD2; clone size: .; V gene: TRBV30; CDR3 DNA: TGTGCCTGGATCGCGGCGAGAGGGGCGGGAGGGCCTGGGGAGCTGTTTTTT; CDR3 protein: CAWIAARGAGGPGELFF
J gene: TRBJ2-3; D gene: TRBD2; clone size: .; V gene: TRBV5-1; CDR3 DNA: TGCGCCAGCAGCTTGGGGACTAGCGTAGATACGCAGTATTTT; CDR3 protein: CASSLGTSVDTQYF
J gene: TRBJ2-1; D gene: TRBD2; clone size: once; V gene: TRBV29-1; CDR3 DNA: TGCAGCGTCGCCAGCCCTAGCGGGAGCTACAATGAGCAGTTCTTC; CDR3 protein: CSVASPSGSYNEQFF
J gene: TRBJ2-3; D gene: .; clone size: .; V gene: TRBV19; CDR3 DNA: TGTGCCAGTAGTATGGTCGTGGGACACCGAAAGTATTTT; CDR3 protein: CASSMVVGHRKYF
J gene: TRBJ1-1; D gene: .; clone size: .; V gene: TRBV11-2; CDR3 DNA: TGTGCCAGCAGCTTATTAGTCGGGACTGAAGCTTTCTTT; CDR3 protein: CASSLLVGTEAFF
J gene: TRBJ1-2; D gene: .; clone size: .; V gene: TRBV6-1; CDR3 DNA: TGTGCCAGCAGCCCTAGACAGGATTATGGCTACACCTTC; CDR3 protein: CASSPRQDYGYTF
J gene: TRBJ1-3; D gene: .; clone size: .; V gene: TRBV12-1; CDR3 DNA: TGTGCCAGCAGCTTTGGGTCCGGACACGTCGGAAACACCATATATTTT; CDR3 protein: CASSFGSGHVGNTIYF
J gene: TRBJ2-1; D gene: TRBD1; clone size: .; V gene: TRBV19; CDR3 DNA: TGTGCCAGTAGGGTCACAGGGGTAGCCTCCTACAATGAGCAGTTCTTC; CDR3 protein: CASRVTGVASYNEQFF
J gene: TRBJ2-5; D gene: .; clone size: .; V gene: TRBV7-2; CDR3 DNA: TGTGCCAGCAGCTTTCACGGGGGTATACAAGAGACCCAGTACTTC; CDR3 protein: CASSFHGGIQETQYF
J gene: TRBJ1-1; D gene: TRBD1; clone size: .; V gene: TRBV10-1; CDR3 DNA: TGCGCCAGCAGAGGACAGGGAAGCACTGAAGCTTTCTTT; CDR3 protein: CASRGQGSTEAFF
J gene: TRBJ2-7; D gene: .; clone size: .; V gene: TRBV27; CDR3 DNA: TGTGCCAGCAGTAAATCCGGGACGGTATCCTACGAGCAGTACTTC; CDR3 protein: CASSKSGTVSYEQYF
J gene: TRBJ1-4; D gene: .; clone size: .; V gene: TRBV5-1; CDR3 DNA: TGCGCCAGCAGCGAAAGCACAGGAGGAAGGGAAAAACTGTTTTTT; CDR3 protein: CASSESTGGREKLFF
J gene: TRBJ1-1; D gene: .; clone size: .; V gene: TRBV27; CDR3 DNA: TGTGCCAGCAGTCCGGGTGTCCTAACTGAAGCTTTCTTT; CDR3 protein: CASSPGVLTEAFF
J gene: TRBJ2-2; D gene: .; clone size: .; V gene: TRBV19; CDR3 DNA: TGTGCCAGTAGCGTAGGACTGTGGACCGGGGAGCTGTTTTTT; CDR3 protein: CASSVGLWTGELFF
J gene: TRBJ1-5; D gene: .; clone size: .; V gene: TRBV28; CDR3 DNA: TGTGCCAGCAGTGAGAACAACCTTAGCAATCAGCCCCAGCATTTT; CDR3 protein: CASSENNLSNQPQHF
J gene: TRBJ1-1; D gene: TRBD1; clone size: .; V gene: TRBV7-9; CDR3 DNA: TGTGCCAGCAGCCTGTGGAAGGGGACAGGAGCGCAGAACACTGAAGCTTTCTTT; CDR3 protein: CASSLWKGTGAQNTEAFF
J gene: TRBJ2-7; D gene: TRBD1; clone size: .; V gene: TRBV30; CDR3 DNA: TGTGCCGGACAGGGGAGAACCTACGAGCAGTACTTC; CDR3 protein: CAGQGRTYEQYF
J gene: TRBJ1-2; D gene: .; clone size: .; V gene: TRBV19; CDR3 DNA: TGTGCCAGTAGTAAACCGGGGCAAGCTAACTATGGCTACACCTTC; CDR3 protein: CASSKPGQANYGYTF
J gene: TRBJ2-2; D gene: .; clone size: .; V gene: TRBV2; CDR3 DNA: TGTGCCAGCAGTGACGGTCCCGTTCGTTTAATGACCGGGGAGCTGTTTTTT; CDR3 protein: CASSDGPVRLMTGELFF
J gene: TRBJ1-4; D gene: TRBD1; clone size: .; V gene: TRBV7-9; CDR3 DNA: TGTGCCAGCAGCTTAGAGGGGAGGACAGGGTCTGAAAAACTGTTTTTT; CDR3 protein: CASSLEGRTGSEKLFF
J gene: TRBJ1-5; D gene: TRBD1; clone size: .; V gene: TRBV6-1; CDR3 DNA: TGTGCCAGCAGTGAACAGGGGGAGCAGCCCCAGCATTTT; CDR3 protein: CASSEQGEQPQHF
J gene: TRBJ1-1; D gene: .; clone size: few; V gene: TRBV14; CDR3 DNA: TGTGCCAGCAGCCAAGATATAGAGAACACTGAAGCTTTCTTT; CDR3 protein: CASSQDIENTEAFF
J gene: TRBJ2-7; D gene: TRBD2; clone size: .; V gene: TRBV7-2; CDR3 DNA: TGTGCCAGCAGCCAGGGACTAGCGAGAAAGGGGGAGTACTTC; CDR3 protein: CASSQGLARKGEYF
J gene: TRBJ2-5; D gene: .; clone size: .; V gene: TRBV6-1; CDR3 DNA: TGTGCCAGCAGTAGGTGGGCGGGAGAGACCCAGTACTTC; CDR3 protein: CASSRWAGETQYF
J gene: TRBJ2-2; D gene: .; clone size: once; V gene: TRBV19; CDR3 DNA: TGTGCCAGTAGTATGTGGTCCAGAAGCGGGGAGCTGTTTTTT; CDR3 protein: CASSMWSRSGELFF
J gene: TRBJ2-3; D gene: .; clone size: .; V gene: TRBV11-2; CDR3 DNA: TGTGCCAGCAGCCTAGACCGGACGGGGTGGCGCACAGATACGCAGTATTTT; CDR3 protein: CASSLDRTGWRTDTQYF
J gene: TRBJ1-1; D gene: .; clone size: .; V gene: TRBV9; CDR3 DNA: TGTGCCAGCAGCGTAGGGGGGACTGAAGCTTTCTTT; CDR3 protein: CASSVGGTEAFF
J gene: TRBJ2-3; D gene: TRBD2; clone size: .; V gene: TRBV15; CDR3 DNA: TGTGCCACCAGCAGAGGTAGCGGGGGATTGGATACGCAGTATTTT; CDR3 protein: CATSRGSGGLDTQYF
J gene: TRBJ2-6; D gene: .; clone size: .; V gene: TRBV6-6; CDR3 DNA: TGTGCCAGCAGTCTACAAACAGGATTGGGGGCCAACGTCCTGACTTTC; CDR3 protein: CASSLQTGLGANVLTF
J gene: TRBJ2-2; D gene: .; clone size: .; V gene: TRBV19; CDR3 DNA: TGTGCCAGTAAAACCCTTCTCAACACCGGGGAGCTGTTTTTT; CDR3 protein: CASKTLLNTGELFF
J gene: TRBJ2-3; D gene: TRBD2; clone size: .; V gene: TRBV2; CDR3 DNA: TGTGCCAGCAGTGAAGTGCGGGAGAATTCGGATACGCAGTATTTT; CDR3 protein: CASSEVRENSDTQYF
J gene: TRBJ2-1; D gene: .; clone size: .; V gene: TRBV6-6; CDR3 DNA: TGTGCCAGCAGCATAAACAGGGGAGGCAATGAGCAGTTCTTC; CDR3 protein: CASSINRGGNEQFF
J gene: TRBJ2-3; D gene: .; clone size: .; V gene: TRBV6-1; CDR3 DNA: TGTGCCAGCAGTTATCGAGGGAACACAGATACGCAGTATTTT; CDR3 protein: CASSYRGNTDTQYF
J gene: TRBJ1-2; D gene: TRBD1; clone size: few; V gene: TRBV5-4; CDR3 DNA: TGTGCCAGCAGCTTAAGGACAGGGAGGGACTATGGCTACACCTTC; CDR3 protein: CASSLRTGRDYGYTF
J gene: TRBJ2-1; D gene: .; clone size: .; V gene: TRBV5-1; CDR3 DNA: TGCGCCAGCAGCTTGGAGCCGGGCAATGAGCAGTTCTTC; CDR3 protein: CASSLEPGNEQFF
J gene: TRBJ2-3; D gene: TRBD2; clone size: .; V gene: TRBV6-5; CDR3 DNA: TGTGCCAGCAGTTACTCTACGGGGGGGCGCACAGATACGCAGTATTTT; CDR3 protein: CASSYSTGGRTDTQYF
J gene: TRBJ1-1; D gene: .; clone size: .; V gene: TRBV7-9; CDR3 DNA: TGTGCCAGCAGCTTAGATCGCAGTCCCACTGAAGCTTTCTTT; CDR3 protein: CASSLDRSPTEAFF